The entry below gives a single T cell receptor beta chain sequence along with its context. Its matching antigen is unknown. The length of the CDR3 is 14 residues. Germline CDR1 and CDR2: LNHDA and SQIVND (reference sequence). The V end was cut by 3 bases, the J end by 0 bases, with 7 bases between. This record belongs to a study of HIV-infected children after antiretroviral therapy interruption. Across the whole study: In continuous treatment, analyzed samples were from weeks 0, 48 and 150.

Study results and caveats: After treatment interruption started, naive CD4+ CDR3 overlap across time points dropped. By the end of treatment interruption, naive CD4+ clonality (Gini) increased.

As to treatment: PENTA 11 planned treatment interruption arm or continuous ART arm. Sorting from thawed PBMCs isolated naive CD4+ CD45RA+ CD45RO- T cells. A 3' RACE protocol on RNA, with unique molecular identifiers, produced the TCR library. MiXCR, applied by TCRdb to the 3' RACE reads, yields one record per CDR3 protein. This sample yields more than 75,000 distinct CDR3 sequences, of which approximately 6.9% are seen a single time; roughly 1% belongs to the top ten. The specimen was CD45RA+ CD4+ T cells from PBMCs, pooled from several time points, collected from a donor given antiretroviral therapy, either interrupted or continuous. This sample's subset: naive CD4+ CD45RA+ CD45RO- T cells. This receptor was identified in a pool of human donors with HIV. The V call is TRBV19, the J call TRBJ2-3; D unclear. The CDR3, as DNA: TGTGCCAGTAGTATTTGGCAGAGCACAGATACGCAGTATTTT. This sequence encodes CASSIWQSTDTQYF.